Listed here is a single T cell receptor (beta chain). Its specificity is unknown. Germline V gives CDR1 MNHEY, CDR2 SMNVEV (reference sequence). The CDR3 runs 17 residues. Trimming removed 4 bases from V and 5 bases from J; junction bases left unmatched: 15. TCRdb's copy holds only in-frame clones and misses some; the assay was immunoSEQ multiplex PCR. The sample includes 1 million to 1.2 million clones, around 77% of them seen just once. The record originates from a study of shared clonotypes between healthy human individuals. General study results and limits: Shared across four donors were about 4.8% of the naive CD4 clonotypes.

The rearrangement joins TRBV27 to TRBJ2-7, with 9 bases that match TRBD1. Sequencing was carried out using memory CD4+ T cells from PBMCs. The subset was: CD45RA-negative fraction. The sequence was obtained from a man younger than 35 in good health. Some clones in this sample may be carry-over from other donors' samples. The CDR3 region is CASSSLSGQGSFHEQYF. Here the CDR3 DNA reads TGTGCCAGCAGTTCACTCTCGGGACAGGGTAGTTTCCACGAGCAGTACTTC.